The present T cell receptor (beta chain) was sequenced within a study of post-analysis software for immune sequencing data. Prepared libraries of TCR beta cDNA carried unique molecular identifiers. In TCRdb, the PCR reads were re-called with MiXCR into one record per CDR3 protein. The sample records about 540,000 distinct CDR3 sequences, around a third being singletons. This clonotype was seen repeatedly, ten times or more. The sequence was obtained from a girl under 18 with multiple sclerosis. The sample consisted of blood.

The CDR3 here is CASSYSGTGEVEQYF. CDR3 bases: TGTGCCAGCAGTTACTCCGGGACAGGGGAAGTCGAGCAGTACTTC. The genes are TRBV6-5 and TRBJ2-7, with 10 nucleotides matching TRBD1. The CDR3 spans 15 residues. V lost 0 bases to trimming and J lost 6 bases; unmatched junction nucleotides: 5. Germline values: CDR1 MNHEY, CDR2 SVGAGI.